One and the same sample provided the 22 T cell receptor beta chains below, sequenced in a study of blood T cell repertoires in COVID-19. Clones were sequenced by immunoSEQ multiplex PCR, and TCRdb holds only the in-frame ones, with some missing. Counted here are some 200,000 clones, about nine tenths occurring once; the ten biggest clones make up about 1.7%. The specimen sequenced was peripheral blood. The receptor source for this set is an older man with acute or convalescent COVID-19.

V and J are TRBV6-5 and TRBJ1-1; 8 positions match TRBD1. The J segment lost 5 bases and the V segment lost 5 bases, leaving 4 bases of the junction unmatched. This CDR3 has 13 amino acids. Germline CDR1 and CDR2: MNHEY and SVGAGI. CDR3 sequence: CASSTRGRTEAFF. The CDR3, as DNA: TGTGCCAGCAGTACCAGGGGGCGGACTGAAGCTTTCTTT.

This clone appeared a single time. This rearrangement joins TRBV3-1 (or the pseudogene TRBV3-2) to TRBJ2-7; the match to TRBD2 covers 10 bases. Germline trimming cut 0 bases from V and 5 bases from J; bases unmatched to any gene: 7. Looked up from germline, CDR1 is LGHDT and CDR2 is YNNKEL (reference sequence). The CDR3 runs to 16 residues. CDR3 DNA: TGTGCCAGCAGCCAAGATATGGCTAGCGGGAGCGACGAGCAGTACTTC. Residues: CASSQDMASGSDEQYF.

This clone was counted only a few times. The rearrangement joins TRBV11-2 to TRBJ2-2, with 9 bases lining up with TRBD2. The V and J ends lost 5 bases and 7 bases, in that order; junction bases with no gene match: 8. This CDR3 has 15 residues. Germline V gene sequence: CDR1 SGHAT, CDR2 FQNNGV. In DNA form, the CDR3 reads TGTGCCAGCAGCCCCCACGGGACTAGCCTCGGGGAGCTGTTTTTT. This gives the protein CASSPHGTSLGELFF. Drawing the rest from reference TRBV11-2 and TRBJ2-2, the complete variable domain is EAGVAQSPRYKIIEKRQSVAFWCNPISGHATLYWYQQILGQGPKLLIQFQNNGVVDDSQLPKDRFSAERLKGVDSTLKIQPAKLEDSAVYLCASSPHGTSLGELFFGEGSRLTVL.

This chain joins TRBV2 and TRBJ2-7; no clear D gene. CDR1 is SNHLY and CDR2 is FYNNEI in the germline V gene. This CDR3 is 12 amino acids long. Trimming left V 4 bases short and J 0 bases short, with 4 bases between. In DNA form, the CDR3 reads TGTGCCAGCAGTGCCGGCTCCTACGAGCAGTACTTC. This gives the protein CASSAGSYEQYF.

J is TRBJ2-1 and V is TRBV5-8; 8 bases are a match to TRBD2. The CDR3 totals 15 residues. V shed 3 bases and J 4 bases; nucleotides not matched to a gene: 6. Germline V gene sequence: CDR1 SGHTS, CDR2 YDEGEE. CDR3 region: CASSYRLASYNEQFF. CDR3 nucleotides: TGTGCCAGCAGCTACCGACTAGCGAGTTACAATGAGCAGTTCTTC. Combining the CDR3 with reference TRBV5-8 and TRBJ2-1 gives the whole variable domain EAGVTQSPTHLIKTRGQQATLRCSPISGHTSVYWYQQALGLGLQFLLWYDEGEERNRGNFPPRFSGRQFPNYSSELNVNALELEDSALYLCASSYRLASYNEQFFGPGTRLTVL.

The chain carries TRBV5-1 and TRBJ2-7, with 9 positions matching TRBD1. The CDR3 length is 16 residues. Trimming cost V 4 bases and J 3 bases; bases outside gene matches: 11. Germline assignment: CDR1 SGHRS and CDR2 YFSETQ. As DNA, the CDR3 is TGCGCCAGCAGCGCGAGGACAGGGGAGGGGTTCTACGAGCAGTACTTC. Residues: CASSARTGEGFYEQYF.

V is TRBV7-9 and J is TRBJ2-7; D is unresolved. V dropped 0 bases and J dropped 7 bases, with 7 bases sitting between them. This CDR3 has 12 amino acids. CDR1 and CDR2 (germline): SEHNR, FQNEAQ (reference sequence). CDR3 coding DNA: TGTGCCAGCAGCTTAGCGCCCCTAGAGCAGTACTTC. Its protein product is CASSLAPLEQYF. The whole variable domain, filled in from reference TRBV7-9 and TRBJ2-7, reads DTGVSQNPRHKITKRGQNVTFRCDPISEHNRLYWYRQTLGQGPEFLTYFQNEAQLEKSRLLSDRFSAERPKGSFSTLEIQRTEQGDSAMYLCASSLAPLEQYFGPGTRLTVT.

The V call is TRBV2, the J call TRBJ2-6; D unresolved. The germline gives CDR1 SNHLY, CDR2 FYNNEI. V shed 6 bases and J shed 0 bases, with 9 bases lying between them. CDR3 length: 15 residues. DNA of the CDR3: TGTGCCAGCAGCGAACTCAGCTCTGGGGCCAACGTCCTGACTTTC. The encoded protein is CASSELSSGANVLTF.

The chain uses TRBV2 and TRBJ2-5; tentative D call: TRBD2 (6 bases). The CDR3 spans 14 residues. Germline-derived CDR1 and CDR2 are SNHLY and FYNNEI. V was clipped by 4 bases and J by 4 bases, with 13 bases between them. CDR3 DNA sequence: TGTGCCAGCAGTGCCCAAGGAGGGCGAGAGACCCAGTACTTC. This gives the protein CASSAQGGRETQYF.

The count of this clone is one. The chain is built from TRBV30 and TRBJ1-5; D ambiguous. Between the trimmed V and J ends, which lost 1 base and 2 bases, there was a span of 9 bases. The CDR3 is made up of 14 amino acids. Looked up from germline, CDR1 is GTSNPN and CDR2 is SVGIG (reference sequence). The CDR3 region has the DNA TGTGCCTGGAGTGAATTTGCAGGCAATCAGCCCCAGCATTTT. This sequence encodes CAWSEFAGNQPQHF.

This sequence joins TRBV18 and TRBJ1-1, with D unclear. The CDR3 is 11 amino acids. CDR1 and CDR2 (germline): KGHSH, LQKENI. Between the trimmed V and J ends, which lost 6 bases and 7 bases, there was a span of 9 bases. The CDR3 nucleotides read TGTGCCAGCTCGCTCGGAGTTGAAGCTTTCTTT. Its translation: CASSLGVEAFF.

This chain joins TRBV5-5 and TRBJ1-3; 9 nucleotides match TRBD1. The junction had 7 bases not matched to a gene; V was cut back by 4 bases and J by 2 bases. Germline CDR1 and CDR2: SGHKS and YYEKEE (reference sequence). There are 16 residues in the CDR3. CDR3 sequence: CASSTSGTGPGNTIYF. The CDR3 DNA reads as TGTGCCAGCAGCACCTCCGGGACAGGGCCTGGAAACACCATATATTTT.

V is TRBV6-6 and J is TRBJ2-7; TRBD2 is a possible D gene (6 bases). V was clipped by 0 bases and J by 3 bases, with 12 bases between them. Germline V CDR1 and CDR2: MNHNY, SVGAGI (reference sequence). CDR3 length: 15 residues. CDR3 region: CASSYSIGGGYEQYF. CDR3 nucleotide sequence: TGTGCCAGCAGTTACTCGATCGGGGGTGGCTACGAGCAGTACTTC.

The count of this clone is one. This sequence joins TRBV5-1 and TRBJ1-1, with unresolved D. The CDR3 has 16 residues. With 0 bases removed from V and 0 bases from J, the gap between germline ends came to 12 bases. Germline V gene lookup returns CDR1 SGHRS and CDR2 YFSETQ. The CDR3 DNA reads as TGCGCCAGCAGCTTGGCGACACTCACCCTGAACACTGAAGCTTTCTTT. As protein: CASSLATLTLNTEAFF. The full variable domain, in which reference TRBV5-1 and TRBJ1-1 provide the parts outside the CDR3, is KAGVTQTPRYLIKTRGQQVTLSCSPISGHRSVSWYQQTPGQGLQFLFEYFSETQRNKGNFPGRFSGRQFSNSRSEMNVSTLELGDSALYLCASSLATLTLNTEAFFGQGTRLTVV.

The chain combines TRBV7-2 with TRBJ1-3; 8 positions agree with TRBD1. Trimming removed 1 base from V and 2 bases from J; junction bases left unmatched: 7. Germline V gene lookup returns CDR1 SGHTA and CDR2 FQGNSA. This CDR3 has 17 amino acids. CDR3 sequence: CASSLVPPTGAGNTIYF. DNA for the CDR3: TGTGCCAGCAGCTTAGTCCCTCCGACAGGGGCTGGAAACACCATATATTTT.

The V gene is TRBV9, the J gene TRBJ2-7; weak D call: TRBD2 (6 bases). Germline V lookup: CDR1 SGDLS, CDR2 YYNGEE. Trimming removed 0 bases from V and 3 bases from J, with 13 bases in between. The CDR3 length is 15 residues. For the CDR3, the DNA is TGTGCCAGCAGCGTAGGGACTAAGGGGTACTACGAGCAGTACTTC. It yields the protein CASSVGTKGYYEQYF.

CDR3 sequence (DNA): TGTGCCAGTACAACAGGGGACCTCGGACAGCCCCAGCATTTT. Its translation: CASTTGDLGQPQHF. This sequence joins TRBV19 and TRBJ1-5; 7 bases align to TRBD1. Trimming cost V 7 bases and J 7 bases; bases outside gene matches: 10. The CDR3 totals 14 residues. Looked up from germline, CDR1 is LNHDA and CDR2 is SQIVND (reference sequence).

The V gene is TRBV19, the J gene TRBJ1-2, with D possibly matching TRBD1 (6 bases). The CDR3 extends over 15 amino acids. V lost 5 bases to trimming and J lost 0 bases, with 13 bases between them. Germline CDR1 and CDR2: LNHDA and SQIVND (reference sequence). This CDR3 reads CASSPRDTTNYGYTF. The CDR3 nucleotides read TGTGCCAGTAGTCCCAGGGACACTACTAACTATGGCTACACCTTC.

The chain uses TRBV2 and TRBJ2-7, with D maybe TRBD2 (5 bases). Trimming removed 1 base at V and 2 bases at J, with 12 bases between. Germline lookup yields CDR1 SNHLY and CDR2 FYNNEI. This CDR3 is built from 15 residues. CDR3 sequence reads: CASSEGPVGAYEQYF. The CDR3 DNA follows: TGTGCCAGCAGTGAAGGCCCGGTCGGGGCCTACGAGCAGTACTTC.

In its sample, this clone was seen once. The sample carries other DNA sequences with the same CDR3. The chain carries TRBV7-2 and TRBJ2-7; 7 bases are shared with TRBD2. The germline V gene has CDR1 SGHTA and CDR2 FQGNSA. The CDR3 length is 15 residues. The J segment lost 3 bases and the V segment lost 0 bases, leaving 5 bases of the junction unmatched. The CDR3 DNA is TGTGCCAGCAGCTTAGCGGGAGGGCTATACTACGAGCAGTACTTC. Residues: CASSLAGGLYYEQYF. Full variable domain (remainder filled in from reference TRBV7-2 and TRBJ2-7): GAGVSQSPSNKVTEKGKDVELRCDPISGHTALYWYRQSLGQGLEFLIYFQGNSAPDKSGLPSDRFSAERTGGSVSTLTIQRTQQEDSAVYLCASSLAGGLYYEQYFGPGTRLTVT.

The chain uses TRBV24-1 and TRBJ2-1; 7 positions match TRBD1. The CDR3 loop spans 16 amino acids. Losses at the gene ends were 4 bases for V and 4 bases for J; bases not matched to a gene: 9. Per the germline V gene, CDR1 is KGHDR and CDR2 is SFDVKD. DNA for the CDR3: TGTGCCACCAGTGACGACGCCCCGGGACAGTACAATGAGCAGTTCTTC. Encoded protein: CATSDDAPGQYNEQFF.

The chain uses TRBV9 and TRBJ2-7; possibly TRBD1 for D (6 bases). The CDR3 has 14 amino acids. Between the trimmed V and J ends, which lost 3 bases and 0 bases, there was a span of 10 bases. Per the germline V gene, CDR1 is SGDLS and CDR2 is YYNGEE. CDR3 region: CASSAGTPSYEQYF. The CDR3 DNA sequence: TGTGCCAGCAGCGCCGGGACACCCTCCTACGAGCAGTACTTC.